Presented here are 28 T cell receptor beta chains from one specimen sequenced in a study of T cells in Graves' hyperthyroidism and ophthalmopathy. TCR beta CDR3 region amplification was performed from RNA transcripts. The TCR CDR3 was amplified in a first-round RT-PCR using the HTBI primer set. TCRdb used MiXCR to reprocess the multiplex PCR reads, holding one entry per CDR3 protein. The profile shows about 340,000 distinct CDR3 sequences, about 20% of them singletons. The specimen sequenced was blood. The source of these receptors is a woman aged 45 to 65 with Graves' hyperthyroidism.

The genes are TRBV27 and TRBJ2-1, with D maybe TRBD2 (6 bases). CDR3 length: 16 amino acids. Germline values: CDR1 MNHEY, CDR2 SMNVEV (reference sequence). The V and J ends lost 2 bases and 5 bases respectively, with 16 bases between them. The CDR3 is CASSLEAGLPHNEQFF. DNA for the CDR3: TGTGCCAGCAGTTTAGAGGCCGGACTACCCCACAATGAGCAGTTCTTC.

This clonotype has only a few counts. Here the CDR3 reads CASSINVGGNQPQHF. The CDR3 DNA follows: TGTGCCAGTAGTATAAACGTCGGGGGCAATCAGCCCCAGCATTTT. V and J are TRBV19 and TRBJ1-5; unclear D gene. Looked up from germline, CDR1 is LNHDA and CDR2 is SQIVND (reference sequence). The V gene lost 2 bases and the J gene lost 2 bases, with 10 bases spanning the gap. CDR3 size: 15 residues.

This clonotype was observed many times. The CDR3 sequence: CASSPGVQSNQPQHF. As DNA, the CDR3 is TGTGCCAGCTCTCCAGGGGTACAAAGCAATCAGCCCCAGCATTTT. The chain uses TRBV18 and TRBJ1-5; tentative D call: TRBD1 (6 bases). Looked up from germline, CDR1 is KGHSH and CDR2 is LQKENI. The length of the CDR3 is 15 residues. V was shortened by 6 bases and J by 1 base, with 13 bases between the two germline ends.

The rearrangement joins TRBV20-1 to TRBJ2-1; no clear D. CDR1 and CDR2 (germline): DFQATT, SNEGSKA (reference sequence). This CDR3 region has 15 residues. Trimming removed 1 base at V and 6 bases at J, with 16 bases between. CDR3 residues: CSARGSPRGLNEQFF. CDR3 sequence (DNA): TGCAGTGCTAGAGGATCCCCCCGAGGTCTCAATGAGCAGTTCTTC.

In this sample, this clonotype turned up a few times. The genes are TRBV6-6 and TRBJ2-3, with 8 bases aligning to TRBD2. Unmatched junction bases numbered 11, after V lost 0 bases and J lost 9 bases. Germline loops: CDR1 MNHNY, CDR2 SVGAGI (reference sequence). The CDR3 runs to 16 residues. The DNA for the CDR3 is TGTGCCAGCAGTTACTCGTCGGGACTCCCGGGGGGGACGCAGTATTTT. Translated: CASSYSSGLPGGTQYF.

This clonotype occurred a few times. The chain uses TRBV9 and TRBJ1-4, with a weak D call TRBD1 (5 bases). V lost 0 bases and J lost 4, with 10 bases in between. The CDR3 runs to 15 residues. CDR1 is SGDLS, CDR2 YYNGEE, per germline. In DNA, the CDR3 is TGTGCCAGCAGCGTAGATGTCGGACATAATGAAAAACTGTTTTTT. This sequence encodes CASSVDVGHNEKLFF.

The chain joins TRBV19 to TRBJ2-1, with TRBD2 matching over 10 bases. The germline V gene has CDR1 LNHDA and CDR2 SQIVND (reference sequence). V shed 5 bases and J 3 bases; nucleotides not matched to a gene: 7. This CDR3 is 16 amino acids long. CDR3 loop: CASSGGAGGFYNEQFF. DNA of the CDR3: TGTGCCAGTAGTGGGGGAGCGGGGGGGTTCTACAATGAGCAGTTCTTC.

Judged by abundance, this clonotype is medium-sized. J is TRBJ1-1 and V is TRBV6-5, with D uncertain. Trimming stripped 0 bases from V and 0 bases from J, with 8 bases between. Germline lookup yields CDR1 MNHEY and CDR2 SVGAGI. This CDR3 spans 15 amino acids. CDR3 protein: CASSYSASMNTEAFF. CDR3 DNA: TGTGCCAGCAGTTACTCCGCGAGCATGAACACTGAAGCTTTCTTT.

In this sample, this clonotype turned up a few times. The chain links TRBV5-1 to TRBJ1-1; 7 bases line up with TRBD1. In germline, CDR1 is SGHRS, CDR2 YFSETQ. The CDR3 contains 14 residues. After removal of 4 bases from V and 2 bases from J, the junction contained 5 bases not matched to a gene. The CDR3 DNA sequence: TGCGCCAGCAGCGCGACAGGGCCTAACACTGAAGCTTTCTTT. This translates into CASSATGPNTEAFF.

This clonotype was seen a few times. This chain connects TRBV7-9 to TRBJ1-4; D not certain. V was cut by 5 bases and J by 0 bases, with 7 bases left in between. The CDR3 contains 14 residues. Germline lookup yields CDR1 SEHNR and CDR2 FQNEAQ (reference sequence). CDR3 DNA sequence: TGTGCCAGCAGCCACGGATCAACTAATGAAAAACTGTTTTTT. This sequence encodes CASSHGSTNEKLFF.

CDR3 nucleotide sequence: TGTGCCAGCAGTTTGTCATCTCCCCTGACAGGGGGCATCACTGAAGCTTTCTTT. Translating it yields CASSLSSPLTGGITEAFF. This chain joins TRBV28 and TRBJ1-1; 10 bases are shared with TRBD1. With V trimmed by 3 bases and J by 4 bases, 14 bases remained unmatched. CDR3 size: 18 residues. Looked up from germline, CDR1 is MDHEN and CDR2 is SYDVKM.

The CDR3 is CSVEGDSTLYGYTF. Here the CDR3 DNA reads TGCAGCGTTGAGGGGGACAGCACTCTCTATGGCTACACCTTC. V usage is TRBV29-1 and J usage is TRBJ1-2; 7 bases fit TRBD1. The germline gives CDR1 SQVTM, CDR2 ANQGSEA. This CDR3 is 14 amino acids long. J was trimmed by 4 bases and V by 3 bases; bases with no gene match: 8.

In the case of this clonotype: A junction end diverges from the germline sequence, so it may reflect a read error. This chain's CDR3 is CASSLGPYGANEQYF. CDR3 DNA sequence: TGTGCTAGCAGCTTAGGCCCCTACGGGGCAAACGAGCAGTACTTC. The chain recombines TRBV7-7 with TRBJ2-7; the D gene could be TRBD1 or TRBD2 (5 bases each). Germline lookup yields CDR1 SSHAT and CDR2 FNYEAQ (reference sequence). The CDR3 is 15 amino acids.

This clonotype was seen ten or more times. V and J are TRBV5-5 and TRBJ1-1, with no clear D. Germline V lookup: CDR1 SGHKS, CDR2 YYEKEE (reference sequence). V was clipped by 2 bases and J by 4 bases, with 6 bases between them. The CDR3 sequence is 12 residues long. Here the CDR3 DNA reads TGTGCCAGCAGCTTAGTGGGCACTGAAGCTTTCTTT. Protein: CASSLVGTEAFF.

The chain carries TRBV20-1 and TRBJ2-7; TRBD1 matches 7 bases. J lost 1 base, V lost 3 bases, and 3 bases had no gene match. The germline gives CDR1 DFQATT, CDR2 SNEGSKA (reference sequence). The CDR3 contains 13 residues. The CDR3 protein is CSASTGQSYEQYV. The DNA of the CDR3 is TGCAGTGCTAGCACGGGACAGTCCTACGAGCAGTACGTC.

The table lists this clonotype with a few counts. This chain uses TRBV2 with TRBJ1-4, with D uncertain. Germline V gene data show CDR1 as SNHLY and CDR2 as FYNNEI. Trimming pared 2 bases from V and 8 bases from J, leaving 12 bases between. The CDR3 is made up of 14 amino acids. This CDR3 reads CASSERGWEEKLFF. CDR3 bases: TGTGCCAGCAGTGAACGGGGTTGGGAAGAAAAACTGTTTTTT.

This clonotype was counted many times. The chain carries TRBV28 and TRBJ2-3; no firm D call. The CDR3 totals 14 residues. Looked up from germline, CDR1 is MDHEN and CDR2 is SYDVKM. V was trimmed by 6 bases and J by 2 bases, leaving 12 bases between them. The CDR3 reads CASRMGGNTDTQYF. CDR3 coding DNA: TGTGCCAGCAGGATGGGCGGTAACACAGATACGCAGTATTTT. Using reference TRBV28 and TRBJ2-3 for the parts outside the CDR3, the full variable domain is DVKVTQSSRYLVKRTGEKVFLECVQDMDHENMFWYRQDPGLGLRLIYFSYDVKMKEKGDIPEGYSVSREKKERFSLILESASTNQTSMYLCASRMGGNTDTQYFGPGTRLTVL.

This clonotype showed up many times. The chain carries TRBV3-1 and TRBJ1-5; the D is unclear. Trimming stripped 1 base from V and 4 bases from J, with 5 bases between. The V gene's germline CDR1 is LGHDT and CDR2 YNNKEL (reference sequence). The CDR3 is 13 amino acids. The DNA of the CDR3 is TGTGCCAGCAGCCAAGTTCAAAATCAGCCCCAGCATTTT. The encoded protein is CASSQVQNQPQHF.

Comments on this clonotype: The junction departs from germline at one end; a sequencing error may be responsible. The CDR3 DNA reads TGTGCCGGCAGAGCTCTAGCGGGGGGCGAGCATACGCAGTATTTT. Translating gives CAGRALAGGEHTQYF. The rearrangement uses TRBV6-2 or TRBV6-3 and TRBJ2-3, with 11 nucleotides matching TRBD2. This CDR3 is built from 15 residues. Germline-derived CDR1 and CDR2 are MNHEY and SVGEGT.

V gene TRBV20-1 combines with J gene TRBJ1-2; 7 positions agree with TRBD1. With V trimmed by 0 bases and J by 3 bases, 7 bases remained unmatched. CDR1 and CDR2 (germline): DFQATT, SNEGSKA (reference sequence). The CDR3 contains 15 residues. In DNA form, the CDR3 reads TGCAGTGCTAGAGATGAGGGACAGAGAGACTATGGCTACACCTTC. Protein sequence: CSARDEGQRDYGYTF.

This clonotype was observed a handful of times. This chain links TRBV4-1 with TRBJ2-5; 9 nucleotides line up with TRBD2. Germline lookup yields CDR1 MGHRA and CDR2 YSYEKL. V shed 3 bases and J 5 bases; nucleotides not matched to a gene: 13. This CDR3 region has 17 residues. Here the CDR3 DNA reads TGCGCCAGCAGCCAGGGTAATAGCGGGGGCCCTCAGGAGACCCAGTACTTC. This sequence encodes CASSQGNSGGPQETQYF.

V is TRBV24-1 and J is TRBJ1-1; D is uncertain. From germline, CDR1 is KGHDR and CDR2 SFDVKD. CDR3 length: 12 residues. The V end lost 5 bases, the J end lost 6 bases, and 9 bases lay between the germline ends. The CDR3 DNA follows: TGTGCCACCAGTGGGTCTTGGGCTGAAGCTTTCTTT. Residues: CATSGSWAEAFF.

This clonotype was detected only a few times. The chain links TRBV28 to TRBJ1-4, with 9 bases aligning to TRBD1. The V segment lost 5 bases and the J segment 7 bases; nucleotides outside the gene matches: 5. The CDR3 is 14 amino acids. CDR1 is MDHEN, CDR2 SYDVKM, per germline. Here the CDR3 DNA reads TGTGCCAGCAGTCAACAGGGGGCTAGTGAAAAACTGTTTTTT. Its protein product is CASSQQGASEKLFF.

The chain uses TRBV11-2 and TRBJ2-2; 10 nucleotides match TRBD2. The CDR3 is 16 residues long. Germline V gives CDR1 SGHAT, CDR2 FQNNGV. The V gene end was trimmed by 1 base and the J gene end by 6 bases; junction bases not matched to a gene: 5. CDR3 DNA sequence: TGTGCCAGCAGCTTAGTAAGGCTAGCGGGAGCCGGGGAGCTGTTTTTT. Residues: CASSLVRLAGAGELFF.

There are a few counts of this clonotype. V gene TRBV19 combines with J gene TRBJ1-5; no firm D call. Per the germline V gene, CDR1 is LNHDA and CDR2 is SQIVND (reference sequence). CDR3 size: 14 residues. V lost 5 bases and J lost 0, with 8 bases in between. CDR3 DNA: TGTGCCAGTAGTCAAGATGATAGCAATCAGCCCCAGCATTTT. This sequence encodes CASSQDDSNQPQHF. Drawing the rest from reference TRBV19 and TRBJ1-5, the complete variable domain is DGGITQSPKYLFRKEGQNVTLSCEQNLNHDAMYWYRQDPGQGLRLIYYSQIVNDFQKGDIAEGYSVSREKKESFPLTVTSAQKNPTAFYLCASSQDDSNQPQHFGDGTRLSIL.

This clonotype was observed a few times. J is TRBJ2-5 and V is TRBV18; 8 bases match TRBD1. After removal of 3 bases from V and 4 bases from J, the junction contained 7 bases not matched to a gene. The CDR3 runs 15 residues. Germline assignment: CDR1 KGHSH and CDR2 LQKENI. The CDR3 loop reads CASSPSSGGGETQYF. The CDR3 DNA reads as TGTGCCAGCTCACCCAGTTCAGGGGGCGGAGAGACCCAGTACTTC.

This chain joins TRBV27 and TRBJ2-7; 12 positions match TRBD1. This CDR3 is built from 14 residues. CDR1 is MNHEY, CDR2 SMNVEV, per germline (reference sequence). V shed 10 bases and J 6 bases; nucleotides not matched to a gene: 10. As DNA, the CDR3 is TGTGCCACCGCGATGGGACAGGGGGCTTCCGAGCAGTACTTC. Translated, it gives CATAMGQGASEQYF.

Remarks on this clonotype: This may arise from a read error, as a much more abundant clone is one base away. The chain employs TRBV29-1 and TRBJ1-1, with 8 bases fitting TRBD1. Germline CDR1 is SQVTM and CDR2 is ANQGSEA. The CDR3 totals 13 residues. V trimming: 7 bases; J trimming: 4 bases; junction bases outside the gene matches: 8. The CDR3: CSGQGAGGTEAFF. The CDR3 DNA follows: TGCAGCGGCCAGGGGGCAGGGGGCACTGAAGCTTTCTTT.